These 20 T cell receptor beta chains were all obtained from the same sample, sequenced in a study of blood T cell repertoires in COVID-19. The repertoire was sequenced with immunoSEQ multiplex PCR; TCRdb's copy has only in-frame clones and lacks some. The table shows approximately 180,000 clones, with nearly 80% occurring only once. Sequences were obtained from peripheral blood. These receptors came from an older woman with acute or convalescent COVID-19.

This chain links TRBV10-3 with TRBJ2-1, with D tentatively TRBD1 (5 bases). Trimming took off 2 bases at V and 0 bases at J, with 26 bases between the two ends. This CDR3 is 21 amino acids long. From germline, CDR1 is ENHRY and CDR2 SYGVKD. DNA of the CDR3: TGTGCCATCAGTGAGCCGACCTGGACACCGATAAGACCAAGCTCCTACAATGAGCAGTTCTTC. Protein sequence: CAISEPTWTPIRPSSYNEQFF.

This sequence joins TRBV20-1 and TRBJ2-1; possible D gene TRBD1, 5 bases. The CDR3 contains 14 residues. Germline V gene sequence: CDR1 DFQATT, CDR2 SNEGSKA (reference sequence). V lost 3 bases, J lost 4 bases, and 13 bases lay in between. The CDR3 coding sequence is TGCAGTGCTAGTCTCCAGGGTCCTTACAATGAGCAGTTCTTC. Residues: CSASLQGPYNEQFF.

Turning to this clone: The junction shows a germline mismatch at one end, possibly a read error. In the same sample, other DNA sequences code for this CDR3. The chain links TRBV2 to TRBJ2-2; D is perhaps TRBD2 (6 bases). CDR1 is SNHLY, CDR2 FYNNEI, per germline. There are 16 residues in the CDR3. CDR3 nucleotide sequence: TGTGCTAGCAGTGAAAGGAGGGACCCGGCCACCGGGGAGCTGTTTTTT. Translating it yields CASSERRDPATGELFF.

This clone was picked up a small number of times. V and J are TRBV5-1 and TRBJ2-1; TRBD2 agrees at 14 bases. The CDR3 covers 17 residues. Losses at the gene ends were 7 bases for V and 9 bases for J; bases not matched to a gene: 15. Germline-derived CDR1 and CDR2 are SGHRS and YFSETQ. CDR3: CASSGGGLAGVGLEQFF. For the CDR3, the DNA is TGCGCCAGCTCCGGGGGGGGACTAGCGGGAGTGGGACTTGAGCAGTTCTTC.

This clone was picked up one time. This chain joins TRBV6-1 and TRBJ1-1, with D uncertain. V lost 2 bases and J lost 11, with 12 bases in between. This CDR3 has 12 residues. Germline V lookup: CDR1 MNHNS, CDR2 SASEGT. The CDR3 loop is CASSEWSSKAFF. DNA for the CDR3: TGTGCCAGCAGTGAATGGTCCAGTAAGGCTTTCTTT.

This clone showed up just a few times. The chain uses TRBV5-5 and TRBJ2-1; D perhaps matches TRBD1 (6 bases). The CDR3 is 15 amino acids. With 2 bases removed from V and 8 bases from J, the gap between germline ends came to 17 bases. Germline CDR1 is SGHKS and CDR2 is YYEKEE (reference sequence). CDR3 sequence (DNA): TGTGCCAGCAGCTTTTGGAACAGGGAAATTGATGAGCAGTTCTTC. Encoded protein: CASSFWNREIDEQFF.

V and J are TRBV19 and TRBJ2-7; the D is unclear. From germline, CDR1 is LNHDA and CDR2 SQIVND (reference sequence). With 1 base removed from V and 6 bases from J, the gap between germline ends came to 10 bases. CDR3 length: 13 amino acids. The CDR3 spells CASSIGPSGEQYF. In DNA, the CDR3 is TGTGCCAGTAGTATAGGTCCCTCGGGCGAGCAGTACTTC.

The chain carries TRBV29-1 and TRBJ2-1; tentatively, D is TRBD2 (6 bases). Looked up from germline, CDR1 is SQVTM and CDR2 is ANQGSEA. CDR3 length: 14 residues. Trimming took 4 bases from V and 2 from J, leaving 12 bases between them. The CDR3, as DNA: TGCAGCGTTGTAGGGACTCGGACCTACAATGAGCAGTTCTTC. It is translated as CSVVGTRTYNEQFF.

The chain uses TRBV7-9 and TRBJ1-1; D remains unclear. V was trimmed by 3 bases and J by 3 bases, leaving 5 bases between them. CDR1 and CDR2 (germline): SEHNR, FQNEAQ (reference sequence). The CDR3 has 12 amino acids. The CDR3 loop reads CASSLSDTEAFF. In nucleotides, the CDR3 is TGTGCCAGCAGCTTGTCCGACACTGAAGCTTTCTTT.

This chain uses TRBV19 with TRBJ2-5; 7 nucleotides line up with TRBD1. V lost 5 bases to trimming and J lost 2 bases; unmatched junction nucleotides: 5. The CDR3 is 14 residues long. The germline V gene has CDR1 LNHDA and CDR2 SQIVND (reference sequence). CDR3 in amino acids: CASSLRQGQETQYF. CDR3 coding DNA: TGTGCCAGTAGTCTCCGACAGGGACAAGAGACCCAGTACTTC.

In nucleotides, the CDR3 is TGTGCCAGCAGCCAAGGCACTAGCTTGAACACCGGGGAGCTGTTTTTT. It yields the protein CASSQGTSLNTGELFF. J is TRBJ2-2 and V is TRBV4-2, with D perhaps TRBD2 (6 bases). The CDR3 extends over 16 amino acids. The germline V gene encodes CDR1 LGHNA and CDR2 YNFKEQ. V shed 1 base and J shed 1 base, with 10 bases lying between them.

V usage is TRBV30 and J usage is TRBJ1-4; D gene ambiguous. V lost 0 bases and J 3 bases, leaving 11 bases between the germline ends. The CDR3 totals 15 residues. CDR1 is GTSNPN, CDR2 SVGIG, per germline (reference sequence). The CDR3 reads CAWSVRWGANEKLFF. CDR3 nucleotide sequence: TGTGCCTGGAGTGTTAGGTGGGGAGCTAATGAAAAACTGTTTTTT.

CDR3 protein: CSASPSGTSTDTQYF. The CDR3 nucleotides are TGCAGTGCTAGTCCTAGCGGAACTAGCACAGATACGCAGTATTTT. V usage is TRBV20-1 and J usage is TRBJ2-3; 7 bases fit TRBD2. CDR1 and CDR2 from the germline V gene are DFQATT and SNEGSKA (reference sequence). J lost 0 bases, V lost 3 bases, and 6 bases had no gene match. The CDR3 runs to 15 residues.

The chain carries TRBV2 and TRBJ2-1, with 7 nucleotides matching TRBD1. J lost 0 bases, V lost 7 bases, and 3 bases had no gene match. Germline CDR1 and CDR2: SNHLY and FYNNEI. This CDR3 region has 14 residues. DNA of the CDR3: TGTGCCAGCACAGGGGGTAGCTCCTACAATGAGCAGTTCTTC. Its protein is CASTGGSSYNEQFF. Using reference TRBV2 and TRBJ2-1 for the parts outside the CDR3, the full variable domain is EPEVTQTPSHQVTQMGQEVILRCVPISNHLYFYWYRQILGQKVEFLVSFYNNEISEKSEIFDDQFSVERPDGSNFTLKIRSTKLEDSAMYFCASTGGSSYNEQFFGPGTRLTVL.

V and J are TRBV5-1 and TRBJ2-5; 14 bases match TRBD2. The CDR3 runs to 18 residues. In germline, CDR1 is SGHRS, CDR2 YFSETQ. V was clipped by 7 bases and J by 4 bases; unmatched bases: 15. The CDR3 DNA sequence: TGCGCCAGCCACGGGACTAGCGGGAGTACGCAGAAAGGAGAGACCCAGTACTTC. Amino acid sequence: CASHGTSGSTQKGETQYF.

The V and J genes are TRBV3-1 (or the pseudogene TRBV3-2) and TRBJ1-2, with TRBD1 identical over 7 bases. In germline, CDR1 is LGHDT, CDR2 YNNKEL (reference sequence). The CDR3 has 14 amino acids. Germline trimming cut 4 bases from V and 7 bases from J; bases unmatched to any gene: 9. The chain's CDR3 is CASSPNYRGSGYTF. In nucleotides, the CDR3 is TGTGCCAGCAGCCCTAACTACAGGGGAAGTGGCTACACCTTC.

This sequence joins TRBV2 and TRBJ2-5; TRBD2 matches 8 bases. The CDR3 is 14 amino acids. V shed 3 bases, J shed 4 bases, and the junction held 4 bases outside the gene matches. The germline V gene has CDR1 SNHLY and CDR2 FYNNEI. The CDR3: CASSDWAGGETQYF. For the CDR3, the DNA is TGTGCCAGCAGTGATTGGGCGGGAGGAGAGACCCAGTACTTC.

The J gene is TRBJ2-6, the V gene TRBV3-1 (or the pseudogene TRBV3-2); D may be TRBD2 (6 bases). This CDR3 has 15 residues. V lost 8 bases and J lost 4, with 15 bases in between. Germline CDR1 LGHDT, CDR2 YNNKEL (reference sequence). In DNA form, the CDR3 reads TGTGCCAGCTCTCAGCGGGTCGCCGGGGCCAACGTCCTGACTTTC. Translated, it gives CASSQRVAGANVLTF.

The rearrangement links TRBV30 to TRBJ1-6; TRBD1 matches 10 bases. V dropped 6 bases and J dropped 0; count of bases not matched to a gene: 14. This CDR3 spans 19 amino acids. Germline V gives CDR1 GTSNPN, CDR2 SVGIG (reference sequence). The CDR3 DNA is TGTGCCTGCTTAGGGGATATGGGACAGGGGAGCTCCTATAATTCACCCCTCCACTTT. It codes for CACLGDMGQGSSYNSPLHF.

CDR3 residues: CASKGGTGGLGLAYSSYNEQFF. Here the CDR3 DNA reads TGTGCCAGCAAAGGGGGGACAGGGGGCCTGGGACTAGCGTACTCCTCCTACAATGAGCAGTTCTTC. V usage is TRBV2 and J usage is TRBJ2-1; 12 bases fit TRBD1. Germline V gene data show CDR1 as SNHLY and CDR2 as FYNNEI. J gave up 0 bases and V 7 bases, and 22 bases lay outside the gene matches. This CDR3 is 22 amino acids long.